Listed here are 30 T cell receptor beta chains from one sample, sequenced in a study of beta chain features in type 1 diabetes. Study outcomes and limitations: A moderate, significant TCRB CDR3 shortening appeared in type 1 diabetes across four CD4+ subsets.

The isolated RNA, all of it, was reverse transcribed, so expressed TCRB transcripts were what got sequenced. Sequenced by immunoSEQ multiplex PCR; TCRdb stores in-frame clones only, minus some. The table has 600,000 or so clones, 9.5% to 15% seen once; the top ten hold 0.095% to 0.15%. No antigen has been identified for these receptors. Sequencing input: naive CD4+ T cells from blood. The receptors come from a man aged 25 to 40 with type 1 diabetes.

Remarks on this clone: Distinct nucleotide sequences in the sample also encode this CDR3. V and J are TRBV19 and TRBJ2-7; a possible D gene is TRBD2 (6 bases). The ends were cut back, 2 bases at V and 0 bases at J, with 8 bases in the middle. The CDR3 runs 14 residues. Germline loops: CDR1 LNHDA, CDR2 SQIVND (reference sequence). CDR3 bases: TGTGCCAGTAGTATATGGCGGGGCTCCTACGAGCAGTACTTC. This encodes CASSIWRGSYEQYF.

This clone came up a few times. The chain has TRBV2 and TRBJ2-5; a weak D match, TRBD2 (6 bases). The germline V gene encodes CDR1 SNHLY and CDR2 FYNNEI. V was pared by 5 bases and J by 2 bases, with 15 bases between. This CDR3 has 15 residues. DNA for the CDR3: TGTGCCAGCAGTTTTTCCGGGACTCAACAAGAGACCCAGTACTTC. It yields the protein CASSFSGTQQETQYF.

This clone showed up just a few times. The identical CDR3 is also encoded by other nucleotide sequences in the sample. V gene TRBV5-1 combines with J gene TRBJ2-3, with D perhaps TRBD2 (5 bases). Germline V gives CDR1 SGHRS, CDR2 YFSETQ. The CDR3 runs 15 residues. V dropped 0 bases and J dropped 1 base, with 9 bases sitting between them. The CDR3 loop reads CASSLGGSGTDTQYF. The CDR3 bases are TGCGCCAGCAGCTTGGGAGGGTCGGGCACAGATACGCAGTATTTT.

This clone was seen only a few times. This chain links TRBV7-2 with TRBJ1-4; 7 positions match TRBD1. V was pared by 5 bases and J by 3 bases, with 6 bases of the junction left unmatched. CDR3 length: 15 amino acids. The germline V gene has CDR1 SGHTA and CDR2 FQGNSA. The CDR3 protein is CASSPPGTANEKLFF. CDR3 sequence (DNA): TGTGCCAGCAGCCCACCCGGGACAGCTAATGAAAAACTGTTTTTT.

This sequence joins TRBV19 and TRBJ2-2; D is unresolved. Trimming pared 7 bases from V and 0 bases from J, leaving 9 bases between. Germline CDR1 is LNHDA and CDR2 is SQIVND (reference sequence). This CDR3 region has 14 residues. The CDR3 DNA reads TGTGCCAGTATGGGCCAACCGAACACCGGGGAGCTGTTTTTT. Translating it yields CASMGQPNTGELFF.

This clone has more than one count but fewer than ten. CDR3 in amino acids: CAISTEDRGYGYTF. DNA of the CDR3: TGTGCCATCTCCACCGAGGACAGGGGCTATGGCTACACCTTC. The chain is built from TRBV28 and TRBJ1-2; TRBD1 agrees at 9 bases. With 10 bases clipped from V and 4 bases from J, the junction kept 10 bases outside the gene matches. The CDR3 is made up of 14 amino acids. Germline V lookup: CDR1 MDHEN, CDR2 SYDVKM.

This clone was recorded a few times. The chain combines TRBV19 with TRBJ2-3, with 10 bases fitting TRBD1. J gave up 5 bases and V 8 bases, and 7 bases lay outside the gene matches. This CDR3 has 14 residues. Germline loops: CDR1 LNHDA, CDR2 SQIVND (reference sequence). CDR3 sequence (DNA): TGTGCCAGTCGGGACAGGGGCACGGGAGATACGCAGTATTTT. This sequence encodes CASRDRGTGDTQYF.

V is TRBV4-2 and J is TRBJ2-6; D is possibly TRBD1 or TRBD2 (6 bases each). Germline CDR1 and CDR2: LGHNA and YNFKEQ. V dropped 1 base and J dropped 0 bases, with 16 bases sitting between them. This CDR3 region has 19 residues. CDR3 sequence reads: CASSQVRGQGFSGANVLTF. The CDR3 DNA is TGTGCCAGCAGCCAAGTACGGGGGCAGGGGTTCTCTGGGGCCAACGTCCTGACTTTC.

The CDR3 DNA reads as TGCGCCAGCAGCTTGGAAGCGGGGGAGGATACGCAGTATTTT. Residues: CASSLEAGEDTQYF. The chain links TRBV5-1 to TRBJ2-3; 8 nucleotides line up with TRBD2. Germline V lookup: CDR1 SGHRS, CDR2 YFSETQ. V lost 0 bases and J lost 6; bases outside the gene matches: 3. The CDR3 is made up of 14 amino acids.

The chain joins TRBV7-9 to TRBJ2-3, with a tentative D call TRBD2 (7 bases). The germline V gene has CDR1 SEHNR and CDR2 FQNEAQ (reference sequence). The CDR3 sequence is 13 residues long. Trimming took off 7 bases at V and 5 bases at J, with 13 bases between the two ends. The CDR3 reads CASTGRGEDTQYF. The CDR3 DNA sequence: TGTGCCAGCACTGGGAGGGGGGAAGATACGCAGTATTTT. The entire variable domain, with the rest obtained from reference TRBV7-9 and TRBJ2-3, is as follows: DTGVSQNPRHKITKRGQNVTFRCDPISEHNRLYWYRQTLGQGPEFLTYFQNEAQLEKSRLLSDRFSAERPKGSFSTLEIQRTEQGDSAMYLCASTGRGEDTQYFGPGTRLTVL.

As regards this clone: This CDR3 is also generated by other DNA sequences in the sample. The chain has TRBV7-2 and TRBJ2-7; no definite D call. The V end lost 6 bases, the J end lost 2 bases, and 5 bases lay between the germline ends. The CDR3 runs to 11 residues. Germline V gene sequence: CDR1 SGHTA, CDR2 FQGNSA. This CDR3 reads CASSSTYEQYF. The CDR3 DNA reads TGTGCCAGCAGTTCTACCTACGAGCAGTACTTC.

The chain joins TRBV10-3 to TRBJ2-4, with 7 bases fitting TRBD2. The CDR3 extends over 15 amino acids. Germline V CDR1 and CDR2: ENHRY, SYGVKD. J gave up 0 bases and V 3 bases, and 2 bases lay outside the gene matches. DNA for the CDR3: TGTGCCATCAGTGACCTAGCGGTAGCCAAAAACATTCAGTACTTC. It yields the protein CAISDLAVAKNIQYF.

The J gene is TRBJ2-5, the V gene TRBV5-8; a weak D match, TRBD1 (5 bases). Germline V gene data show CDR1 as SGHTS and CDR2 as YDEGEE. The CDR3 consists of 15 residues. With 2 bases removed from V and 1 base from J, the gap between germline ends came to 12 bases. The CDR3 DNA reads TGTGCCAGCAGCTTTTCCAGGGCGGTCCAAGAGACCCAGTACTTC. Translating it yields CASSFSRAVQETQYF.

There are a few counts of this clone. The chain uses TRBV9 and TRBJ2-5; 8 nucleotides line up with TRBD2. Germline trimming cut 4 bases from V and 4 bases from J; bases unmatched to any gene: 6. Germline V gene data show CDR1 as SGDLS and CDR2 as YYNGEE. The CDR3 is made up of 14 amino acids. The CDR3 region has the DNA TGTGCCAGCAGCTACGCGGGGGGCCGAGAGACCCAGTACTTC. Translating gives CASSYAGGRETQYF. The full variable domain, with the rest looked up from reference TRBV9 and TRBJ2-5, is DSGVTQTPKHLITATGQRVTLRCSPRSGDLSVYWYQQSLDQGLQFLIQYYNGEERAKGNILERFSAQQFPDLHSELNLSSLELGDSALYFCASSYAGGRETQYFGPGTRLLVL.

Notes on this clone: The same CDR3 is also encoded by other DNA sequences in this sample. The chain has TRBV7-2 and TRBJ2-5, with TRBD2 matching 8 bases. The junction had 2 bases not matched to a gene; V was cut back by 3 bases and J by 2 bases. Germline lookup yields CDR1 SGHTA and CDR2 FQGNSA. The CDR3 spans 14 residues. For the CDR3, the DNA is TGTGCCAGCAGCTTCGCGGGGGGACAAGAGACCCAGTACTTC. Translating gives CASSFAGGQETQYF.

This clone was found a few times. This chain connects TRBV7-9 to TRBJ1-6; D not resolved. CDR3 length: 13 amino acids. Germline CDR1 reads SEHNR; CDR2 reads FQNEAQ (reference sequence). Trimming left V 2 bases short and J 6 bases short, with 5 bases between. The CDR3 nucleotides read TGTGCCAGCAGCTTAAACGGTAATTCACCCCTCCACTTT. It translates to CASSLNGNSPLHF.

V and J are TRBV18 and TRBJ2-7, with TRBD2 matching over 7 bases. J was trimmed by 5 bases and V by 2 bases; bases with no gene match: 6. Germline CDR1 reads KGHSH; CDR2 reads LQKENI. This CDR3 region has 14 residues. In DNA, the CDR3 is TGTGCCAGCTCACCAGGGAGGGAGCAAAACGAGCAGTACTTC. This encodes CASSPGREQNEQYF. The variable domain in full, with the rest retrieved from reference TRBV18 and TRBJ2-7, is NAGVMQNPRHLVRRRGQEARLRCSPMKGHSHVYWYRQLPEEGLKFMVYLQKENIIDESGMPKERFSAEFPKEGPSILRIQQVVRGDSAAYFCASSPGREQNEQYFGPGTRLTVT.

In this sample, this clone turned up a few times. The chain carries TRBV21-1 and TRBJ2-6; the DNA was not compared with TRBD1, the D call given in the table. TRBV21-1 corresponds to a pseudogene. The CDR3 is made up of 17 amino acids. DNA of the CDR3: TGTGCCAGCAGCAAAAGGGACAGGGACTCTGGGGCCAACGTCCTGACTTTC. This translates into CASSKRDRDSGANVLTF.

The chain combines TRBV11-2 with TRBJ2-5, with 7 bases that match TRBD1. CDR3 length: 17 amino acids. V was clipped by 4 bases and J by 5 bases; unmatched bases: 16. CDR1 SGHAT and CDR2 FQNNGV come from the germline V gene. The CDR3 bases are TGTGCCAGCAGCTCCCGTAGGACAGGTCCTTTCTGGGAGACCCAGTACTTC. It yields the protein CASSSRRTGPFWETQYF.

The CDR3 sequence: CASSGQAHSNQPQHF. In DNA form, the CDR3 reads TGTGCCAGCAGCGGACAGGCGCATAGCAATCAGCCCCAGCATTTT. The gene calls are TRBV27 and TRBJ1-5, with 7 bases aligning to TRBD1. Germline V CDR1 and CDR2: MNHEY, SMNVEV (reference sequence). The V and J ends lost 6 bases and 0 bases, in that order; junction bases with no gene match: 5. The CDR3 is 15 residues long.

The chain carries TRBV4-3 and TRBJ2-3; perhaps TRBD1 as D (6 bases). Germline CDR1 is LGHNA and CDR2 is YSLEER. The CDR3 has 13 residues. V was pared by 1 base and J by 10 bases, with 12 bases between. The CDR3 DNA follows: TGCGCCAGCAGCCAAGTAGAGACAGGCCCGCAGTATTTT. Protein product: CASSQVETGPQYF.

The chain links TRBV2 to TRBJ1-2; the match to TRBD1 covers 8 bases. This CDR3 region has 16 residues. Trimming took 3 bases from V and 2 from J; bases not matched to a gene: 8. Germline CDR1 SNHLY, CDR2 FYNNEI. The CDR3 is CASSDHPDRVNYGYTF. CDR3 DNA: TGTGCCAGCAGTGACCACCCGGACAGGGTGAACTATGGCTACACCTTC.

This chain uses TRBV18 with TRBJ1-1, with D hard to call. With 3 bases removed from V and 4 bases from J, the gap between germline ends came to 9 bases. The CDR3 covers 13 residues. Germline-derived CDR1 and CDR2 are KGHSH and LQKENI. As DNA, the CDR3 is TGTGCCAGCTCACCTGTAAAGGGCACTGAAGCTTTCTTT. This sequence encodes CASSPVKGTEAFF. The full variable domain, rest sourced from reference TRBV18 and TRBJ1-1, is NAGVMQNPRHLVRRRGQEARLRCSPMKGHSHVYWYRQLPEEGLKFMVYLQKENIIDESGMPKERFSAEFPKEGPSILRIQQVVRGDSAAYFCASSPVKGTEAFFGQGTRLTVV.

The V gene is TRBV18, the J gene TRBJ2-2, with 7 bases fitting TRBD1. CDR1 and CDR2 from the germline V gene are KGHSH and LQKENI. Losses at the gene ends were 2 bases for V and 5 bases for J; bases not matched to a gene: 8. The CDR3 runs 16 residues. The CDR3 protein is CASSPRNGQETGELFF. In DNA, the CDR3 is TGTGCCAGCTCACCAAGAAATGGACAGGAAACCGGGGAGCTGTTTTTT.

The chain joins TRBV12-5 to TRBJ2-1; 11 bases map to TRBD2. The CDR3 spans 15 residues. Germline V gene data show CDR1 as LGHNT and CDR2 as FRNRAP. Trimming took 5 bases from V and 5 from J; bases not matched to a gene: 5. This CDR3 reads CASGPTGLADNEQFF. The CDR3 bases are TGTGCTAGTGGTCCGACGGGACTAGCGGACAATGAGCAGTTCTTC. Together with reference TRBV12-5 and TRBJ2-1, the CDR3 gives the full variable domain: DARVTQTPRHKVTEMGQEVTMRCQPILGHNTVFWYRQTMMQGLELLAYFRNRAPLDDSGMPKDRFSAEMPDATLATLKIQPSEPRDSAVYFCASGPTGLADNEQFFGPGTRLTVL.

This clone appeared a few times. The chain recombines TRBV6-6 with TRBJ2-5, with unresolved D. CDR3 size: 14 residues. With 6 bases removed from V and 5 bases from J, the gap between germline ends came to 16 bases. Per the germline V gene, CDR1 is MNHNY and CDR2 is SVGAGI (reference sequence). CDR3 DNA: TGTGCCAGCAGCCGTACGACCGGCCGGGAGACCCAGTACTTC. Translated, it gives CASSRTTGRETQYF.

Only a few counts were recorded for this clone. The chain joins TRBV2 to TRBJ1-5; D is uncertain. V lost 7 bases and J lost 5, with 9 bases in between. The CDR3 sequence is 12 residues long. Germline assignment: CDR1 SNHLY and CDR2 FYNNEI. The CDR3 coding sequence is TGTGCCAGCAAGGCGGGGTATCAGCCCCAGCATTTT. Amino acid sequence: CASKAGYQPQHF. The full variable domain, its missing parts supplied by reference TRBV2 and TRBJ1-5, is EPEVTQTPSHQVTQMGQEVILRCVPISNHLYFYWYRQILGQKVEFLVSFYNNEISEKSEIFDDQFSVERPDGSNFTLKIRSTKLEDSAMYFCASKAGYQPQHFGDGTRLSIL.

This clone turned up a few times. This chain joins TRBV4-2 and TRBJ1-2; perhaps TRBD1 as D (5 bases). Between the trimmed V and J ends, which lost 0 bases and 4 bases, there was a span of 12 bases. CDR3 length: 15 amino acids. Looked up from germline, CDR1 is LGHNA and CDR2 is YNFKEQ. The CDR3 DNA reads as TGTGCCAGCAGCCAAGAAACGGGGCCGGGCTATGGCTACACCTTC. Its translation: CASSQETGPGYGYTF.

This clone was observed a handful of times. The V gene is TRBV2, the J gene TRBJ1-5, with D possibly TRBD1 on 5 matching bases. Between the trimmed V and J ends, which lost 6 bases and 8 bases, there was a span of 11 bases. The CDR3 contains 12 residues. CDR1 is SNHLY, CDR2 FYNNEI, per germline. The CDR3: CASRATREPQHF. The CDR3 region has the DNA TGTGCCAGCAGGGCCACCAGGGAGCCCCAGCATTTT.

This clone was seen a few times. The chain uses TRBV6-1 and TRBJ2-1; D remains ambiguous. The CDR3 extends over 14 amino acids. Trimming stripped 9 bases from V and 3 bases from J, with 15 bases between. CDR1 is MNHNS, CDR2 SASEGT, per germline. CDR3 bases: TGTGCCAGTGGGGATGGAGCTGGCTACAATGAGCAGTTCTTC. Translation gives CASGDGAGYNEQFF.